This T cell receptor beta chain was retrieved from a study of CD8 T cells in Susac syndrome. Study at large: Patients with Susac syndrome were therapy-naive, treated with corticosteroids, or treated with intravenous immunoglobulin alone when blood was collected.

The CDR3 runs to 16 residues. Trimming stripped 0 bases from V and 4 bases from J, with 16 bases between. The germline CDR1 and CDR2 sequences are MNHEY and SMNVEV (reference sequence). Sequencing of TCR beta was performed on blood CD8+ and CD4+ T cells. TEMRA cells underwent FACS enrichment and CD8+ and CD4+ T cells underwent negative isolation. The RNA input was about 0.5 to 1 ug, and it was reverse transcribed with random hexamers. Via MiXCR, TCRdb re-called the immunoSEQ multiplex PCR reads, giving one row per CDR3 protein. The sample lists roughly 200,000 distinct CDR3 sequences, about 94% occurring once. Points from the study as a whole: Clonal expansion was not seen in any Susac syndrome CD4+ T cell repertoire.

A note on this clonotype: Its target is unknown.

Sample: CD4+ T cells from PBMCs. This clonotype originated in a human donor with Susac syndrome. The rearrangement joins TRBV27 to TRBJ2-7; D perhaps matches TRBD1 (6 bases). This CDR3 reads CASSLSSGHTKYEQYF. CDR3 DNA sequence: TGTGCCAGCAGTTTATCGTCGGGACACACCAAATACGAGCAGTACTTC.